The rows below give T cell receptor beta chains drawn from one sample of a study of molecular identifiers for immune sequencing clone quantification. One entry per CDR3 protein results from TCRdb running MiXCR on the PCR reads. Among approximately 590,000 distinct CDR3 sequences listed, around 25% were seen once. Sequencing was performed on naive CD8+ T cells from blood, with Jurkat cell RNA spiked in. The receptors derive from a human donor in good health. Some libraries in this study had Jurkat cell RNA spiked in. CDR3s include the opening cysteine and the closing phenylalanine or tryptophan. Fields, in order: V gene, D gene, J gene, CDR3 protein. A D gene is named only where the DNA matches it firmly.

V: TRBV6-2/TRBV6-3
D: TRBD1
J: TRBJ2-6
CDR3: CASSYGTVNSGANVLTF

V: TRBV20-1
D: -
J: TRBJ2-7
CDR3: CSAKRGNEQYF

V: TRBV3-1
D: -
J: TRBJ2-7
CDR3: CASSQVGYWQYF

V: TRBV7-6
D: -
J: TRBJ1-2
CDR3: CASSLASGVDGYTF

V: TRBV6-2/TRBV6-3
D: TRBD1
J: TRBJ2-1
CDR3: CASGQGAFDEQFF

V: TRBV2
D: TRBD1
J: TRBJ2-7
CDR3: CASSDTGGLTYEQYF

V: TRBV15
D: -
J: TRBJ2-5
CDR3: CATSGNGLQETQYF

V: TRBV5-4
D: -
J: TRBJ2-7
CDR3: CASSLEDSRGEQYF

V: TRBV9
D: -
J: TRBJ2-3
CDR3: CASSVVEGAGTDTQYF

V: TRBV30
D: -
J: TRBJ1-2
CDR3: CAWSEYDRKTGDGYTF

V: TRBV5-6
D: -
J: TRBJ2-3
CDR3: CASRVSTDTQYF

V: TRBV19
D: -
J: TRBJ1-1
CDR3: CASTRRDLNTEAFF

V: TRBV6-1
D: TRBD1
J: TRBJ1-2
CDR3: CASRYFGTVYGYTF

V: TRBV9
D: -
J: TRBJ2-7
CDR3: CASSGTLGYEQYF

V: TRBV11-2
D: -
J: TRBJ2-3
CDR3: CASSLGIGFADTQYF

V: TRBV20-1
D: -
J: TRBJ2-7
CDR3: CSALAPQGTQHLYEQYF

V: TRBV28
D: TRBD1
J: TRBJ1-2
CDR3: CASSFQGAANYGYTF

V: TRBV2
D: -
J: TRBJ1-1
CDR3: CASSEAYLGGTEAFF

V: TRBV7-9
D: -
J: TRBJ2-7
CDR3: CASSPGARLYERYF

V: TRBV5-1
D: TRBD2
J: TRBJ2-7
CDR3: CASSYQTDGGSSYEQYF

V: TRBV19
D: -
J: TRBJ1-1
CDR3: CASYSGATEVFF

V: TRBV4-2
D: -
J: TRBJ1-2
CDR3: CASSQAIRGGDGYTF

V: TRBV4-3
D: -
J: TRBJ2-7
CDR3: CASSQDGGNYEQYF

V: TRBV19
D: -
J: TRBJ1-2
CDR3: CASSPFQGFNYGYTF

V: TRBV5-5
D: -
J: TRBJ1-1
CDR3: CASSLSRAFNTEAFF

V: TRBV19
D: -
J: TRBJ2-7
CDR3: CATGSGSAAYEQYF

V: TRBV15
D: -
J: TRBJ2-6
CDR3: CATSYGTAAANVLTF

V: TRBV28
D: -
J: TRBJ2-5
CDR3: CASSLFGTSYQETQYF

V: TRBV12-3/TRBV12-4
D: TRBD1
J: TRBJ2-2
CDR3: CASSTGTGVGGELFF

V: TRBV11-2
D: -
J: TRBJ2-7
CDR3: CASSLQGLGYEQYF

V: TRBV27
D: TRBD2
J: TRBJ2-5
CDR3: CASSTRTSGQETQYF

V: TRBV27
D: -
J: TRBJ2-7
CDR3: CASSDTVSSYEQYF

V: TRBV20-1
D: -
J: TRBJ2-1
CDR3: CSARVAATYNEQFF

V: TRBV12-3/TRBV12-4
D: -
J: TRBJ1-1
CDR3: CAQPPDGDTEAFF

V: TRBV6-5
D: -
J: TRBJ2-2
CDR3: CASSGRSTGELFF

V: TRBV29-1
D: TRBD2
J: TRBJ2-1
CDR3: CSVVRDYTYNEQFF

V: TRBV2
D: -
J: TRBJ1-1
CDR3: CVSSPAGRAFF

V: TRBV5-8
D: TRBD1
J: TRBJ1-5
CDR3: CASSWTGLDQPQHF

V: TRBV27
D: -
J: TRBJ2-2
CDR3: CASRTRIGDHTGELFF

V: TRBV7-6
D: TRBD1
J: TRBJ2-7
CDR3: CASSPGTGNFYEQYF

V: TRBV19
D: -
J: TRBJ2-1
CDR3: CASSRGLPNNEQFF

V: TRBV10-3
D: -
J: TRBJ2-7
CDR3: CAISEGQAQYF

V: TRBV20-1
D: -
J: TRBJ1-1
CDR3: CSAPAGTGTEAFF

V: TRBV6-5
D: -
J: TRBJ1-4
CDR3: CASTPNSIATNEKLFF

V: TRBV6-5
D: TRBD2
J: TRBJ2-5
CDR3: CVSGSAGGGETQYF

V: TRBV3-1
D: -
J: TRBJ2-5
CDR3: CASSHTGYQETQYF

V: TRBV20-1
D: -
J: TRBJ2-2
CDR3: CSAREAGELFF

V: TRBV27
D: TRBD2
J: TRBJ2-7
CDR3: CASYDRLAPYEQYF

V: TRBV27
D: -
J: TRBJ2-3
CDR3: CASRSGTDTQYF

V: TRBV4-1
D: TRBD1
J: TRBJ1-5
CDR3: CASSHAGGTQPQHF

V: TRBV12-3/TRBV12-4
D: -
J: TRBJ2-7
CDR3: CASSDRSEEQYF